The 12 T cell receptor beta chains below all came from one sample that was sequenced in a study of shared clonotypes between healthy human individuals (TCRdb year 2020). The library came from the immunoSEQ multiplex PCR assay. TCRdb took this table from immuneACCESS and kept in-frame rearrangements with V and J called. Such tables lack part of the clones; where checked against another copy, unresolved V genes explain under half of the gap, and the rest is unexplained. This sample lists about 2.4 million clones; approximately 94% were detected once. The top ten hold 0.36% of the sample. Sequencing was performed on naive CD4+ T cells from PBMCs. The cell subset or site label here, explained by the study, means: CD45RA+ positively selected. Receptor source: a man between 18 and 35 years old in good health. Some clones in this sample may be carry-over from other donors' samples.

This sequence joins TRBV11-2 and TRBJ2-7; 9 bases line up with TRBD2. CDR3 length equals 14 residues. J gave up 2 bases and V 4 bases, and 3 bases lay outside the gene matches. CDR1 is SGHAT and CDR2 is FQNNGV in the germline V gene. For the CDR3, the DNA is TGTGCCAGCAGCTCCGTAGCGGGAGCCTACGAGCAGTACTTC. Amino acids: CASSSVAGAYEQYF.

The chain has TRBV27 and TRBJ2-3; D remains ambiguous. The CDR3 extends over 12 amino acids. V lost 5 bases and J lost 6, with 9 bases in between. Germline V lookup: CDR1 MNHEY, CDR2 SMNVEV (reference sequence). CDR3 in amino acids: CASSPSRDTQYF. The CDR3 DNA is TGTGCCAGCAGTCCCTCCCGGGATACGCAGTATTTT.

The chain is built from TRBV7-9 and TRBJ1-5; 8 bases agree with TRBD1. The CDR3 consists of 16 residues. Germline loops: CDR1 SEHNR, CDR2 FQNEAQ (reference sequence). Unmatched junction bases numbered 6, after V lost 3 bases and J lost 2 bases. This CDR3 is CASSLADRGGNQPQHF. CDR3 DNA: TGTGCCAGCAGCTTGGCCGACAGGGGTGGCAATCAGCCCCAGCATTTT.

Turning to this clone: Other DNA sequences from this sample encode an identical CDR3 as well. V and J are TRBV28 and TRBJ1-2; TRBD1 might be the D (5 bases). The V end lost 5 bases, the J end lost 4 bases, and 14 bases lay between the germline ends. CDR3 length equals 14 residues. Germline V gene sequence: CDR1 MDHEN, CDR2 SYDVKM. This CDR3 reads CASSPPPGGYGYTF. The CDR3 bases are TGTGCCAGCAGTCCCCCCCCGGGGGGCTATGGCTACACCTTC.

This clone has a single count. The chain joins TRBV7-7 to TRBJ2-2, with D perhaps matching TRBD1 or TRBD2 (5 bases each). Germline CDR1 and CDR2: SSHAT and FNYEAQ (reference sequence). CDR3 length equals 14 residues. V was shortened by 5 bases and J by 6 bases, with 13 bases between the two germline ends. CDR3 amino acids: CASSPVPGPGELFF. The DNA for the CDR3 is TGTGCCAGCAGCCCGGTGCCGGGGCCCGGGGAGCTGTTTTTT.

V is TRBV6-1 and J is TRBJ2-3; D tentatively reads TRBD1 or TRBD2 (5 bases each). V lost 4 bases, J lost 5 bases, and 19 bases lay in between. This CDR3 is 16 amino acids long. Per germline, CDR1 MNHNS and CDR2 SASEGT. The CDR3 region has the DNA TGTGCCAGCAGTGGCCATAAGTTAGGTGGGGGAGATACGCAGTATTTT. Translating it yields CASSGHKLGGGDTQYF.

This rearrangement joins TRBV6-1 to TRBJ2-7; 8 bases align to TRBD1. The CDR3 consists of 14 residues. The junction had 13 bases not matched to a gene; V was cut back by 10 bases and J by 5 bases. The germline V gene has CDR1 MNHNS and CDR2 SASEGT. CDR3 bases: TGTGCCACCCAGCGGACAGGGATAGTCAACGAGCAGTACTTC. Protein product: CATQRTGIVNEQYF.

The rearrangement uses TRBV14 and TRBJ2-1, with 9 bases lining up with TRBD1. This CDR3 is built from 17 residues. Germline trimming cut 0 bases from V and 7 bases from J; bases unmatched to any gene: 10. Per the germline V gene, CDR1 is SGHDN and CDR2 is FVKESK. The DNA of the CDR3 is TGTGCCAGCAGCCAAGACACCGGGACAGGGCGAGGGAATGAGCAGTTCTTC. Amino acids: CASSQDTGTGRGNEQFF.

The genes are TRBV29-1 and TRBJ2-3; D unresolved. Trimming removed 5 bases from V and 0 bases from J, with 12 bases in between. The CDR3 length is 14 residues. Germline CDR1 is SQVTM and CDR2 is ANQGSEA. Written as DNA, the CDR3 is TGCAGCGTTAGAAAGAGAAGGAGCACAGATACGCAGTATTTT. It is translated as CSVRKRRSTDTQYF.

Comment on this clone: The sample contains more than one DNA sequence encoding this CDR3. CDR3 in DNA: TGTGCCAGCAGACCCGGGACTAGCGGGGGGTACAATGAGCAGTTCTTC. It encodes CASRPGTSGGYNEQFF. This rearrangement joins TRBV2 to TRBJ2-1; 15 nucleotides line up with TRBD2. Germline V CDR1 and CDR2: SNHLY, FYNNEI. J gave up 4 bases and V 6 bases, and 4 bases lay outside the gene matches. The length of the CDR3 is 16 residues.

The V call is TRBV6-5, the J call TRBJ2-3, with D unclear. Per the germline V gene, CDR1 is MNHEY and CDR2 is SVGAGI. V was clipped by 2 bases and J by 11 bases, with 14 bases between them. The CDR3 runs to 13 residues. The CDR3 sequence: CASSYPGSMGQYF. In DNA form, the CDR3 reads TGTGCCAGCAGTTACCCTGGGTCGATGGGGCAGTATTTT.

J is TRBJ2-5 and V is TRBV12-5; 10 nucleotides align to TRBD2. Germline CDR1 is LGHNT and CDR2 is FRNRAP. The CDR3 has 17 amino acids. The J segment lost 4 bases and the V segment lost 2 bases, leaving 10 bases of the junction unmatched. In DNA, the CDR3 is TGTGCTAGTGGTTTGTTCACTAGCGGGACCGGTAGAGAGACCCAGTACTTC. This translates into CASGLFTSGTGRETQYF.